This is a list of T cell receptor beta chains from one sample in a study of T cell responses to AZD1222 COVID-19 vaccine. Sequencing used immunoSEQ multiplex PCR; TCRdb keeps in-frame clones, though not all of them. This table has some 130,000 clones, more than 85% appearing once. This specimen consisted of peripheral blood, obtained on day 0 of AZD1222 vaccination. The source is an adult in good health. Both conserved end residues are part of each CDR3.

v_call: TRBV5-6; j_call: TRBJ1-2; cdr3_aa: CASSSDDYGYTF
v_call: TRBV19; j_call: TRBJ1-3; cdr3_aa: CASSDVRGRTLSGNTIYF
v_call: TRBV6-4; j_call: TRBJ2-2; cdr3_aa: CASSDGGGNPPGELFF
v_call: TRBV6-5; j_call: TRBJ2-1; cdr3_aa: CASTGWLNEQFF
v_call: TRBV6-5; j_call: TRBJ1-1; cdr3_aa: CASRTGTIRAFF
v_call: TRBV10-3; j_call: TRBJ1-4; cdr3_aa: CAISEMGRDGEKLFF
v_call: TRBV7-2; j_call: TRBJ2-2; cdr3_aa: CASSLMVGGASGELFF
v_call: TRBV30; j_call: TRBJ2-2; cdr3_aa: CAWRSQGGTGELFF
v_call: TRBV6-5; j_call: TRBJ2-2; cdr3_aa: CASSPGHFTGELFF
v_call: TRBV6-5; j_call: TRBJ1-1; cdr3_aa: CASIQAGGHEAFF
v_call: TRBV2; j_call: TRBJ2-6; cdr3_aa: CASISGANVLTF
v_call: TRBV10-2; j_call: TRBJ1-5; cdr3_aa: CATSDRDGFKGSNQPQHF
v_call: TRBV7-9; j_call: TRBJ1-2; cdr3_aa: CASSFGGDGYTF
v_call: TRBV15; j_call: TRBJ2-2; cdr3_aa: CATSRDLVVTGELFF
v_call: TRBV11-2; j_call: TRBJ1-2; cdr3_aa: CASSYGTGGNGYTF
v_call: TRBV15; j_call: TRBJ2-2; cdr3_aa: CATSRDFTNTGELFF
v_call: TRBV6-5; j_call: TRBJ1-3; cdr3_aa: CASNGQSTSGNTIYF
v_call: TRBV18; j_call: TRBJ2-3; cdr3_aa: CASSPRGLAGEGDTQYF
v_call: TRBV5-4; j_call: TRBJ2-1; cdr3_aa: CASSLRIREAWNEQFF
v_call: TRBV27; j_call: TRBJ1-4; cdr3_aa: CASSPQIQGPNEKLFF
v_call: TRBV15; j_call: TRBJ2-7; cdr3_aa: CATSRDRRGSSYEQYF
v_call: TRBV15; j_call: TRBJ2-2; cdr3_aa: CATSKEVLYTGELFF
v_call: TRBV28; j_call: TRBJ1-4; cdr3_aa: CASSLVGFATNEKLFF
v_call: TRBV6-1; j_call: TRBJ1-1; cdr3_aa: CASSEFGGGNTEAFF
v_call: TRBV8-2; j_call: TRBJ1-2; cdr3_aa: CGRIDESSATGSQTYGYTF
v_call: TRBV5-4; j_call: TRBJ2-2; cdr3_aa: CASSLVGENTGELFF
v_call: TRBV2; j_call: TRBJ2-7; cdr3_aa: CASTGGGREQYF
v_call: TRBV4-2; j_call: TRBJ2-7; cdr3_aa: CASSQVQEGGYEQYF
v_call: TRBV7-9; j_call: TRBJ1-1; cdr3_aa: CASSRGATEAFF
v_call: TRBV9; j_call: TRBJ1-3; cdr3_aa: CASSVELQGTGNTIYF
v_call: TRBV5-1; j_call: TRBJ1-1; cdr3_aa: CASSLSRDSPWNTEAFF
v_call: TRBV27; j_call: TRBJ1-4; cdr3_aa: CASSLYAESEKLFF
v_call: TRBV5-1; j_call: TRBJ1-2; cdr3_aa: CASSLEGQGFYGYTF
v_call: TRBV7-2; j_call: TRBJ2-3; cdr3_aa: CASSLGPRGLGTDTQYF
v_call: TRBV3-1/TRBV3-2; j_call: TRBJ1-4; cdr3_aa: CASSRWTGLNEKLFF
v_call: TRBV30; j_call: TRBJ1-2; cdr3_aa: CAWSSDRPNYGYTF
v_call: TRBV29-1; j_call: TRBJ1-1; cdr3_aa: CSVEWGANEAFF
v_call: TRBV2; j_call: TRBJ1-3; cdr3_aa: CASWRTENTIYF
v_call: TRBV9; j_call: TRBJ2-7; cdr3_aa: CASSVGPPLAGVAYEQYF
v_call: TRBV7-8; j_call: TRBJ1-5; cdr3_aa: CASSLQGQPQHF
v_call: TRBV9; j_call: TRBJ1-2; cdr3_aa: CASSAEPQGGYTF
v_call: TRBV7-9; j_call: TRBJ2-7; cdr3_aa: CASSATPTGLSSYEQYF
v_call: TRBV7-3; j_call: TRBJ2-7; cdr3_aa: CASSPHPNYEQYF
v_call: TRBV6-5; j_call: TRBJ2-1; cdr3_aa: CASSLGRGGNEQFF
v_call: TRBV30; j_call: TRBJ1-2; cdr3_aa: CAWSSQKFSYGYTF